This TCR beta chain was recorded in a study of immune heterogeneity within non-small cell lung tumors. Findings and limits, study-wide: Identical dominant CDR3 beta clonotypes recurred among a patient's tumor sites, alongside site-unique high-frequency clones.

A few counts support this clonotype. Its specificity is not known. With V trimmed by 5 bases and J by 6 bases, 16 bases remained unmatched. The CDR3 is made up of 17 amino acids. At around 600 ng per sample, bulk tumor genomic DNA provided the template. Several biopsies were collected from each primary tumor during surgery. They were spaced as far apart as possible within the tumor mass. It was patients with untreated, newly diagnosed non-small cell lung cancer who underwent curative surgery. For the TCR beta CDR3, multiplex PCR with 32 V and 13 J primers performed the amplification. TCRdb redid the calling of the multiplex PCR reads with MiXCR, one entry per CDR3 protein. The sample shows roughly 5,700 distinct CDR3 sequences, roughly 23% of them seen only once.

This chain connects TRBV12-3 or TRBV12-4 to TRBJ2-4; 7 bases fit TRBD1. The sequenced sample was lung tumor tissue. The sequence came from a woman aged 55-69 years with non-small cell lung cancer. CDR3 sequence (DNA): TGTGCCAGCAGTCCTAGGACAGGCCTAGAGGGGCGAAACATTCAGTACTTC. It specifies CASSPRTGLEGRNIQYF.